This is a list of T cell receptor beta chains from one sample in a study of cytomegalovirus exposure and HLA in healthy donors. Here immunoSEQ multiplex PCR was the method, and the copy in TCRdb shows in-frame clones only, minus some. Among under 300,000 clones listed, around 66% were seen once. The source material was PBMCs. Receptors were obtained from a female donor in good health and CMV-seronegative. Both conserved end residues are part of each CDR3. The D gene is left open where the match is weak. Clone size is stated in some rows and not others, as once, few, many or a class when expanded.

CDR3nt: TGCAGCGTTGAACTGCGGGACGAGGACGGGGAGCTGTTTTTT
CDR3aa: CSVELRDEDGELFF
d_gene: .
j_gene: TRBJ2-2
abundance: .
v_gene: TRBV29-1

CDR3nt: TGTGCCAGCAGTGGGGGGGATCCAGCTAAAGCTTTCTTT
CDR3aa: CASSGGDPAKAFF
d_gene: .
j_gene: TRBJ1-1
abundance: .
v_gene: TRBV2

CDR3nt: TGTGCCAGCAGCCGACAGGATTATAGCAATCAGCCCCAGCATTTT
CDR3aa: CASSRQDYSNQPQHF
d_gene: .
j_gene: TRBJ1-5
abundance: .
v_gene: TRBV28

CDR3nt: TGTGCCAGCAGTTTATATGGCTTGGGAGTTCAAGAGACCCAGTACTTC
CDR3aa: CASSLYGLGVQETQYF
d_gene: .
j_gene: TRBJ2-5
abundance: .
v_gene: TRBV27

CDR3nt: TGTGCCAGCGAACAGGGGGCGATGAACGAGCAGTACTTC
CDR3aa: CASEQGAMNEQYF
d_gene: TRBD1
j_gene: TRBJ2-7
abundance: .
v_gene: TRBV7-2

CDR3nt: TGTGCCAGCAGTTCCCGGGACACCTCTGGGTATGGCTACACCTTC
CDR3aa: CASSSRDTSGYGYTF
d_gene: .
j_gene: TRBJ1-2
abundance: few
v_gene: TRBV27

CDR3nt: TGTGCCAGCAGCTTGGCCTTGGGGACAGGGGTCTACGAGCAGTACTTC
CDR3aa: CASSLALGTGVYEQYF
d_gene: TRBD1
j_gene: TRBJ2-7
abundance: few
v_gene: TRBV5-4

CDR3nt: TGTGCCAGCAGCTTGGGACAGGGAGGTTACGAGCAGTACTTC
CDR3aa: CASSLGQGGYEQYF
d_gene: TRBD1
j_gene: TRBJ2-7
abundance: .
v_gene: TRBV7-2

CDR3nt: TGTTCCAGCAGCACCGCCGGTGGTAACAATCAGCCCCAGCATTTT
CDR3aa: CSSSTAGGNNQPQHF
d_gene: .
j_gene: TRBJ1-5
abundance: .
v_gene: TRBV7-9

CDR3nt: TGCAGCGTGAACCCGACTAGCGGTAGCACAGATACGCAGTATTTT
CDR3aa: CSVNPTSGSTDTQYF
d_gene: TRBD2
j_gene: TRBJ2-3
abundance: few
v_gene: TRBV29-1

CDR3nt: TGTGCCAGCAGTGAAGCACGGGCAGGGCAGCATGAAGCTTTCTTT
CDR3aa: CASSEARAGQHEAFF
d_gene: .
j_gene: TRBJ1-1
abundance: medium-sized
v_gene: TRBV6-1

CDR3nt: TGCGCCAGCAGTGGATCGGCAGGGCCCAATAGCAATCAGCCCCAGCATTTT
CDR3aa: CASSGSAGPNSNQPQHF
d_gene: .
j_gene: TRBJ1-5
abundance: .
v_gene: TRBV10-2